The 18 T cell receptor beta chains listed next were all sequenced from one sample in a study of control samples from healthy donors and cancer patients. Clones were sequenced by immunoSEQ multiplex PCR, and TCRdb holds only the in-frame ones, with some missing. The sample lists about 140,000 clones; about 91% were seen once. Sequencing input: blood. These receptors all stem from a man younger than 40 in good health.

The count of this clone is one. The chain couples TRBV13 to TRBJ2-1; D is ambiguous. The length of the CDR3 is 13 residues. The ends were cut back, 2 bases at V and 6 bases at J, with 8 bases in the middle. Germline-derived CDR1 and CDR2 are PRHDT and FYEKMQ (reference sequence). The CDR3 protein is CASSLIGFNEQFF. CDR3 in DNA: TGTGCCAGCAGCTTAATAGGTTTCAATGAGCAGTTCTTC.

The genes are TRBV6-1 and TRBJ1-5; maybe TRBD1 (5 bases). The CDR3 length is 15 residues. Trimming left V 2 bases short and J 3 bases short, with 11 bases between. Germline V gene data show CDR1 as MNHNS and CDR2 as SASEGT. The CDR3 protein is CASSELWGDNQPQHF. CDR3 DNA: TGTGCCAGCAGTGAACTATGGGGGGACAATCAGCCCCAGCATTTT.

This sequence joins TRBV7-9 and TRBJ2-4; 7 positions match TRBD1. The CDR3 contains 13 residues. The trim removed 8 bases at V and 8 bases at J, leaving 9 bases unmatched. The germline V gene encodes CDR1 SEHNR and CDR2 FQNEAQ (reference sequence). The DNA for the CDR3 is TGTGCCAGCTTAAAACAGGGGTCGGACATTCAGTACTTC. Amino acid sequence: CASLKQGSDIQYF.

The chain has TRBV5-1 and TRBJ1-1; unclear D gene. V was trimmed by 4 bases and J by 4 bases, leaving 8 bases between them. The CDR3 runs 12 residues. Looked up from germline, CDR1 is SGHRS and CDR2 is YFSETQ. CDR3 sequence: CASSDAVTEAFF. The CDR3 DNA follows: TGCGCCAGCAGCGACGCGGTCACTGAAGCTTTCTTT.

The rearrangement joins TRBV9 to TRBJ1-1, with 8 positions matching TRBD1. Looked up from germline, CDR1 is SGDLS and CDR2 is YYNGEE. The CDR3 consists of 16 residues. V lost 6 bases to trimming and J lost 1 base; unmatched junction nucleotides: 11. Here the CDR3 DNA reads TGTGCCAGCACTAGGACAGGGCCGGGAAGGAACACTGAAGCTTTCTTT. Its protein product is CASTRTGPGRNTEAFF. The full variable domain, with the rest looked up from reference TRBV9 and TRBJ1-1, is DSGVTQTPKHLITATGQRVTLRCSPRSGDLSVYWYQQSLDQGLQFLIQYYNGEERAKGNILERFSAQQFPDLHSELNLSSLELGDSALYFCASTRTGPGRNTEAFFGQGTRLTVV.

The rearrangement links TRBV7-8 to TRBJ1-1; maybe TRBD1 (5 bases). V lost 5 bases and J 5 bases, leaving 15 bases between the germline ends. Per germline, CDR1 SGHVS and CDR2 FQNEAQ. The CDR3 has 14 residues. CDR3 nucleotide sequence: TGTGCCAGCAGCCCTCGACAGTTTGGTACTGAAGCTTTCTTT. It encodes CASSPRQFGTEAFF.

J is TRBJ2-3 and V is TRBV29-1; no reliable D call. This CDR3 is built from 11 residues. Trimming shortened V by 2 bases and J by 5 bases, and 5 bases separated the two germline ends. Germline CDR1 and CDR2: SQVTM and ANQGSEA. The CDR3 reads CSVELIDTQYF. DNA of the CDR3: TGCAGCGTTGAATTGATAGATACGCAGTATTTT.

This clone rates as medium-sized. CDR3 protein: CATSDPALPGIQGPHGYTF. The DNA for the CDR3 is TGTGCCACCAGTGATCCGGCTCTCCCCGGGATCCAAGGCCCCCATGGCTACACCTTC. V and J are TRBV24-1 and TRBJ1-2; D gene ambiguous. V lost 3 bases to trimming and J lost 6 bases, with 28 bases between them. This CDR3 comprises 19 residues. Looked up from germline, CDR1 is KGHDR and CDR2 is SFDVKD.

V usage is TRBV28 and J usage is TRBJ1-2; 9 bases are a match to TRBD1. Germline CDR1 is MDHEN and CDR2 is SYDVKM. With V trimmed by 2 bases and J by 4 bases, 2 bases remained unmatched. CDR3 length equals 14 residues. In DNA form, the CDR3 reads TGTGCCAGCAGTTTAGGGACAGGGCGCTATGGCTACACCTTC. Protein: CASSLGTGRYGYTF.

This rearrangement joins TRBV7-9 to TRBJ1-1, with 7 bases aligning to TRBD1. This CDR3 is 15 amino acids long. V gave up 3 bases and J gave up 0 bases; unmatched junction bases: 4. The V gene's germline CDR1 is SEHNR and CDR2 FQNEAQ (reference sequence). CDR3 DNA: TGTGCCAGCAGCTTCTCCGGGACAGTGAACACTGAAGCTTTCTTT. It specifies CASSFSGTVNTEAFF.

The CDR3 loop reads CASRDSLEQYF. In DNA, the CDR3 is TGTGCCAGCAGGGATTCGCTCGAGCAGTACTTC. The chain recombines TRBV7-9 with TRBJ2-7; D ambiguous. V gave up 6 bases and J gave up 6 bases, with 9 bases separating them. The germline gives CDR1 SEHNR, CDR2 FQNEAQ (reference sequence). This CDR3 has 11 amino acids.

V is TRBV19 and J is TRBJ2-2; TRBD1 agrees at 10 bases. Germline lookup yields CDR1 LNHDA and CDR2 SQIVND (reference sequence). This CDR3 has 16 amino acids. The V gene end was trimmed by 3 bases and the J gene end by 7 bases; junction bases not matched to a gene: 8. The CDR3 DNA follows: TGTGCCAGTAGTATTTTGGGACAGGGGATGATCGGGGAGCTGTTTTTT. This encodes CASSILGQGMIGELFF.

This clone was picked up one time. V usage is TRBV6-1 and J usage is TRBJ1-2, with a weak D call TRBD1 (6 bases). There are 15 residues in the CDR3. Germline V gives CDR1 MNHNS, CDR2 SASEGT. Trimming pared 3 bases from V and 4 bases from J, leaving 15 bases between. The CDR3 coding sequence is TGTGCCAGCAGTGATAGAATAGGGGGGACCTATGGCTACACCTTC. It specifies CASSDRIGGTYGYTF.

V and J are TRBV10-2 and TRBJ1-1; D call uncertain. The length of the CDR3 is 15 residues. The V end lost 10 bases, the J end lost 4 bases, and 22 bases lay between the germline ends. Germline CDR1 is WSHSY and CDR2 is SAAADI. As DNA, the CDR3 is TGCGCCACCTCCAAGAGGAGGGTCTCGAGCACTGAAGCTTTCTTT. Its protein is CATSKRRVSSTEAFF.

This clone was picked up a small number of times. The V and J genes are TRBV28 and TRBJ2-7; unclear D gene. V dropped 3 bases and J dropped 2 bases, with 5 bases sitting between them. The germline V gene encodes CDR1 MDHEN and CDR2 SYDVKM. The CDR3 is 12 residues long. CDR3 in amino acids: CASSFSTYEQYF. The CDR3 region has the DNA TGTGCCAGCAGTTTTTCTACCTACGAGCAGTACTTC.

This clone has a handful of counts. The V call is TRBV7-8, the J call TRBJ1-1, with 10 bases that match TRBD1. Germline V gives CDR1 SGHVS, CDR2 FQNEAQ. The CDR3 runs to 15 residues. The ends lost 7 bases at V and 4 bases at J; junction bases unmatched: 9. DNA of the CDR3: TGTGCCAGCACCACCGGGACAGGGGCGAGCACTGAAGCTTTCTTT. Translated, it gives CASTTGTGASTEAFF.

About this clone itself: Other DNA sequences in the sample encode the same CDR3. This chain uses TRBV27 with TRBJ1-2; 7 positions match TRBD1. The germline V gene has CDR1 MNHEY and CDR2 SMNVEV (reference sequence). V was pared by 3 bases and J by 5 bases, with 3 bases of the junction left unmatched. The CDR3 runs 13 residues. CDR3 sequence (DNA): TGTGCCAGCAGTTTCGGGACAGATTATGGCTACACCTTC. The encoded protein is CASSFGTDYGYTF.

With regard to this clone: Other DNA sequences in this specimen translate into the identical CDR3. The V gene is TRBV3-1 (or the pseudogene TRBV3-2), the J gene TRBJ2-1; TRBD2 matches at 16 bases. J lost 4 bases, V lost 8 bases, and 11 bases had no gene match. The CDR3 is 18 residues long. The germline gives CDR1 LGHDT, CDR2 YNNKEL (reference sequence). CDR3 DNA: TGTGCCAGCGACCCTGGGGGACTAGCGGGGGGGCATTACAATGAGCAGTTCTTC. Protein: CASDPGGLAGGHYNEQFF.